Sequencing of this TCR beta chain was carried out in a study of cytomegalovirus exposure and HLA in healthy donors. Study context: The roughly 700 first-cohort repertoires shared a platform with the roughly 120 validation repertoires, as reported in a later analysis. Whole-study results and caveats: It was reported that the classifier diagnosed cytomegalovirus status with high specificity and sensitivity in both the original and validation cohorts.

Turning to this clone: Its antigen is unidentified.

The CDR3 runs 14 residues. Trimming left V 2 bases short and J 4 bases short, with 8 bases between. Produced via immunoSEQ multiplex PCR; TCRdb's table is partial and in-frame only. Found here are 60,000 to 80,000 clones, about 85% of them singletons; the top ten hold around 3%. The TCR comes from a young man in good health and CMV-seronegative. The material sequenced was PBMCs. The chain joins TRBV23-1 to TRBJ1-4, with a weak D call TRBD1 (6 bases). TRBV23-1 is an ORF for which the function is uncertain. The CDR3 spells CASSQKTGNEKLFF. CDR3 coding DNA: TGCGCCAGCAGTCAAAAGACAGGTAATGAAAAACTGTTTTTT.